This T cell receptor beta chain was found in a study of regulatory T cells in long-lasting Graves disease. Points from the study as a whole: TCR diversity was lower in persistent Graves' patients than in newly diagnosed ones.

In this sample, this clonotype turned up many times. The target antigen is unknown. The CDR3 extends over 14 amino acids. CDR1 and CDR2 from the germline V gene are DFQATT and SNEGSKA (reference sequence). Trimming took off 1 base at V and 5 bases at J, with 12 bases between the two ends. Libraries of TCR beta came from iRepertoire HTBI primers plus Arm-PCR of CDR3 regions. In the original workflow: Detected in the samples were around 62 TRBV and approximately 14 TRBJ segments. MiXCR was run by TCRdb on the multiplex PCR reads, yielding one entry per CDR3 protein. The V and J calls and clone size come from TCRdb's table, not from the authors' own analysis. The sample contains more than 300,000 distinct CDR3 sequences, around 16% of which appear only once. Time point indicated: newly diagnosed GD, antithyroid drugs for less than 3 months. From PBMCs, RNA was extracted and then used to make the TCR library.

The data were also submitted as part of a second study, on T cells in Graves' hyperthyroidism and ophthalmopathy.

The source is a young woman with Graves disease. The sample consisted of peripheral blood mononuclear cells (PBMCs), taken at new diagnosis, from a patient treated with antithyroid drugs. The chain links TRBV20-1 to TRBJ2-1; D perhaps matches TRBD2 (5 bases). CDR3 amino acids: CSARAASNHNEQFF. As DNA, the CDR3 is TGCAGTGCTAGAGCTGCTAGCAACCACAATGAGCAGTTCTTC.